One and the same sample provided the 30 T cell receptor beta chains below, sequenced in a study of blood T cells in healthy people across ages (dated by TCRdb to 2014 to 2015). The method behind the library was 5' RACE. Sequencing took place on an Illumina HiSeq 2500. A second PCR of about 6 to 11 cycles was performed with a sample-barcoded 5' primer and a J-beta primer mix. TCRdb's own reprocessing of the public reads used fastp at Q25 and MiXCR and kept productive beta chains. Rows are unified per CDR3 protein, each entry keeping the most common DNA and genes. In all, the sample holds approximately 1.5 million distinct CDR3 sequences, and about 35% of those were seen once. The top ten constitute approximately 11% of the sample. Sequenced: blood. The receptors here all came from a woman aged 30 to 39 in good health.

This clonotype was detected only a few times. The gene calls are TRBV5-6 and TRBJ2-7, with D possibly matching TRBD1 (6 bases). The CDR3 consists of 13 residues. Germline V CDR1 and CDR2: SGHDT, YYEEEE. The germline V and J ends were trimmed by 4 bases and 3 bases, with 11 bases remaining between them. The CDR3 DNA reads as TGTGCCAGCAGCACTTGGACAGACTACGAGCAGTACTTC. It encodes CASSTWTDYEQYF.

The chain uses TRBV5-1 and TRBJ1-1, with a weak D call TRBD1 (5 bases). There are 17 residues in the CDR3. Germline loops: CDR1 SGHRS, CDR2 YFSETQ. With 7 bases removed from V and 5 bases from J, the gap between germline ends came to 27 bases. This CDR3 is CASAPNLLSPGGTEAFF. CDR3 DNA: TGCGCCAGCGCGCCAAATCTGCTCTCTCCCGGGGGAACTGAAGCTTTCTTT.

This clonotype was picked up many times. J is TRBJ2-1 and V is TRBV4-1; 7 bases map to TRBD2. This CDR3 is 15 amino acids long. Germline CDR1 and CDR2: MGHRA and YSYEKL. Unmatched junction bases numbered 6, after V lost 4 bases and J lost 3 bases. CDR3 DNA sequence: TGCGCCAGCAGCCCGGGAGCGGGATACTACAATGAGCAGTTCTTC. Translated: CASSPGAGYYNEQFF.

This sequence joins TRBV30 and TRBJ1-6, with a possible D match to TRBD1 (6 bases). There are 14 residues in the CDR3. V gave up 3 bases and J gave up 10 bases, with 16 bases separating them. The germline V gene encodes CDR1 GTSNPN and CDR2 SVGIG (reference sequence). CDR3 region: CAWRTGLGVSPLHF. The CDR3 DNA is TGTGCCTGGAGGACAGGCCTAGGTGTATCACCCCTCCACTTT.

As to this clonotype: The junction does not match germline at one end; this may be a read error. J is TRBJ2-3 and V is TRBV12-3 or TRBV12-4; a weak D match, TRBD1 (7 bases). The CDR3 sequence is 15 residues long. The chain's CDR3 is CASTLRRGRSDAQYF. CDR3 in DNA: TGTGCCAGCACCCTTCGGAGGGGGCGGTCAGATGCGCAGTATTTT.

With respect to this clonotype: One base away lies a much larger clone, so this may be a sequencing read error. The rearrangement links TRBV30 to TRBJ2-7; D unresolved. V was shortened by 4 bases and J by 4 bases, with 11 bases between the two germline ends. In germline, CDR1 is GTSNPN, CDR2 SVGIG (reference sequence). The CDR3 is made up of 12 amino acids. CDR3 residues: CAWTVTRYEQYF. The CDR3 bases are TGTGCCTGGACCGTTACAAGGTACGAGCAGTACTTC.

The chain has TRBV20-1 and TRBJ1-2, with D perhaps TRBD1 (5 bases). This CDR3 has 12 amino acids. Germline CDR1 and CDR2: DFQATT and SNEGSKA (reference sequence). The germline V and J ends were trimmed by 5 bases and 3 bases, with 10 bases remaining between them. CDR3 coding DNA: TGCAGTGCTCGACGGGGGGACTATGGCTACACCTTC. It yields the protein CSARRGDYGYTF.

This clonotype was counted between two and nine times. The gene calls are TRBV9 and TRBJ2-5, with D tentatively TRBD1 or TRBD2 (6 bases each). Trimming removed 3 bases at V and 7 bases at J, with 19 bases between. In germline, CDR1 is SGDLS, CDR2 YYNGEE. This CDR3 has 15 residues. CDR3 sequence: CASSDRTGAWGTQYF. Written as DNA, the CDR3 is TGTGCCAGCAGCGATCGGACGGGGGCCTGGGGGACCCAGTACTTC.

CDR3 region: CSALDQGDSPLHF. CDR3 DNA: TGCAGTGCCCTGGACCAGGGGGATTCACCCCTCCACTTT. The gene calls are TRBV20-1 and TRBJ1-6; 7 nucleotides match TRBD1. There are 13 residues in the CDR3. J lost 8 bases, V lost 6 bases, and 7 bases had no gene match. Germline assignment: CDR1 DFQATT and CDR2 SNEGSKA (reference sequence).

The V gene is TRBV6-6, the J gene TRBJ1-1; D call uncertain. Per the germline V gene, CDR1 is MNHNY and CDR2 is SVGAGI (reference sequence). CDR3 length: 16 amino acids. V dropped 2 bases and J dropped 1 base, with 14 bases sitting between them. CDR3 sequence reads: CASSYTRPRANTEAFF. The CDR3 nucleotides read TGTGCCAGCAGTTACACCCGACCGAGGGCGAACACTGAAGCTTTCTTT.

This clonotype was seen once. Just one base apart from a much larger clone, this may be a read error. J is TRBJ2-7 and V is TRBV2; D unclear. Per germline, CDR1 SNHLY and CDR2 FYNNEI. The CDR3 loop spans 12 amino acids. CDR3 protein: CTSSESGYEQYF. DNA for the CDR3: TGTACCAGCAGTGAATCCGGCTACGAGCAGTACTTC. Full variable domain (missing parts from reference TRBV2 and TRBJ2-7): EPEVTQTPSHQVTQMGQEVILRCVPISNHLYFYWYRQILGQKVEFLVSFYNNEISEKSEIFDDQFSVERPDGSNFTLKIRSTKLEDSAMYFCTSSESGYEQYFGPGTRLTVT.

The V gene is TRBV5-1, the J gene TRBJ2-7, with no clear D. Between the trimmed V and J ends, which lost 0 bases and 0 bases, there was a span of 10 bases. The CDR3 loop spans 15 amino acids. Germline V gene sequence: CDR1 SGHRS, CDR2 YFSETQ. CDR3 coding DNA: TGCGCCAGCAGCTTGGGCTTCTCCCCCTCCTACGAGCAGTACTTC. Encoded protein: CASSLGFSPSYEQYF.

V and J are TRBV20-1 and TRBJ1-1; D gene uncertain. The V end lost 6 bases, the J end lost 1 base, and 12 bases lay between the germline ends. The CDR3 is 13 residues long. Germline CDR1 is DFQATT and CDR2 is SNEGSKA (reference sequence). The CDR3 is CSARYVKNTEAFF. In DNA form, the CDR3 reads TGCAGTGCCAGGTACGTCAAGAACACTGAAGCTTTCTTT.

The DNA of the CDR3 is TGCAGTGCGTCGGGAGCGGGTGCCCGTTCCTACAATGAGCAGTTCTTC. Its protein product is CSASGAGARSYNEQFF. The chain joins TRBV20-1 to TRBJ2-1; D is perhaps TRBD2 (6 bases). Per germline, CDR1 DFQATT and CDR2 SNEGSKA (reference sequence). The V and J ends lost 6 bases and 1 base respectively, with 19 bases between them. The CDR3 is 16 amino acids.

V usage is TRBV28 and J usage is TRBJ2-2, with TRBD1 matching 7 bases. In germline, CDR1 is MDHEN, CDR2 SYDVKM. CDR3 length equals 14 residues. V lost 5 bases, J lost 6 bases, and 6 bases stayed unmatched. The CDR3 sequence: CASSPDRSAGELFF. The CDR3 DNA follows: TGTGCCAGCAGTCCGGACAGGTCGGCCGGGGAGCTGTTTTTT.

This clonotype was counted a few times. The V gene is TRBV2, the J gene TRBJ2-7; possible D gene TRBD1, 6 bases. The germline V gene encodes CDR1 SNHLY and CDR2 FYNNEI. The CDR3 is 12 amino acids. V was pared by 6 bases and J by 4 bases, with 10 bases between. CDR3 DNA: TGTGCCAGCAGAAACAGGGATTACGAGCAGTACTTC. Translating it yields CASRNRDYEQYF.

This clonotype turned up a few times. This chain uses TRBV27 with TRBJ2-1, with TRBD1 identical over 9 bases. V lost 4 bases, J lost 6 bases, and 7 bases stayed unmatched. Germline loops: CDR1 MNHEY, CDR2 SMNVEV (reference sequence). This CDR3 has 15 residues. In nucleotides, the CDR3 is TGTGCCAGCAGTTCTGTTGGGACAGGGTCCAATGAGCAGTTCTTC. The encoded protein is CASSSVGTGSNEQFF.

This clonotype has just a few counts. This sequence joins TRBV10-3 and TRBJ2-1; unclear D gene. Per the germline V gene, CDR1 is ENHRY and CDR2 is SYGVKD. Trimming removed 3 bases from V and 0 bases from J, with 9 bases in between. The CDR3 covers 15 residues. The CDR3 nucleotides are TGTGCCATCAGTGAAGGAGAATTCTCCTACAATGAGCAGTTCTTC. It codes for CAISEGEFSYNEQFF.

This clonotype has just a few counts. The rearrangement uses TRBV20-1 and TRBJ2-1, with 8 bases aligning to TRBD1. After removal of 5 bases from V and 0 bases from J, the junction contained 0 bases not matched to a gene. The CDR3 runs to 13 residues. Germline V lookup: CDR1 DFQATT, CDR2 SNEGSKA (reference sequence). The CDR3 DNA follows: TGCAGTGCTGGGACAGGCTCCTACAATGAGCAGTTCTTC. Amino acid sequence: CSAGTGSYNEQFF.

This chain joins TRBV7-9 and TRBJ2-4, with a weak D call TRBD2 (6 bases). V shed 5 bases and J shed 12 bases, with 17 bases lying between them. The CDR3 is 13 amino acids. Germline V gene data show CDR1 as SEHNR and CDR2 as FQNEAQ (reference sequence). The CDR3 is CASSITSPGDQYF. In DNA form, the CDR3 reads TGTGCCAGCAGCATAACCTCGCCGGGGGATCAGTACTTC.

The chain has TRBV9 and TRBJ2-1, with unresolved D. The germline V and J ends were trimmed by 0 bases and 3 bases, with 10 bases remaining between them. The CDR3 has 15 amino acids. CDR1 is SGDLS and CDR2 is YYNGEE in the germline V gene. CDR3 in amino acids: CASSVATGVYNEQFF. The CDR3 nucleotides are TGTGCCAGCAGCGTAGCGACTGGCGTCTACAATGAGCAGTTCTTC.

This clonotype came up a few times. The chain links TRBV20-1 to TRBJ2-3; D gene ambiguous. V lost 6 bases and J 1 base, leaving 17 bases between the germline ends. This CDR3 is 15 amino acids long. Germline V gene lookup returns CDR1 DFQATT and CDR2 SNEGSKA (reference sequence). This CDR3 reads CSASNRLVGTDTQYF. CDR3 nucleotides: TGCAGTGCCTCCAATCGATTAGTGGGCACAGATACGCAGTATTTT.

The chain has TRBV27 and TRBJ1-5; D remains ambiguous. V lost 0 bases to trimming and J lost 5 bases, with 8 bases between them. The CDR3 length is 14 residues. Germline values: CDR1 MNHEY, CDR2 SMNVEV (reference sequence). In nucleotides, the CDR3 is TGTGCCAGCAGTTTATCCGGATCACATCAGCCCCAGCATTTT. Translation gives CASSLSGSHQPQHF.

The V gene is TRBV18, the J gene TRBJ1-4; D ambiguous. Germline-derived CDR1 and CDR2 are KGHSH and LQKENI. CDR3 size: 15 residues. Between the trimmed V and J ends, which lost 1 base and 7 bases, there was a span of 13 bases. CDR3 DNA: TGTGCCAGCTCACCACAGGTCTTGGGGAGTGAAAAACTGTTTTTT. Protein product: CASSPQVLGSEKLFF.

This clonotype has only a few counts. The J gene is TRBJ2-6, the V gene TRBV2, with TRBD1 matching over 9 bases. The length of the CDR3 is 16 residues. V lost 6 bases to trimming and J lost 2 bases; unmatched junction nucleotides: 5. Germline V gene lookup returns CDR1 SNHLY and CDR2 FYNNEI. This chain's CDR3 is CASSANRGPGANVLTF. The CDR3 nucleotides are TGTGCCAGCAGCGCAAACAGGGGGCCTGGGGCCAACGTCCTGACTTTC.

The CDR3 nucleotides are TGTGCCAGCAGTTACGTCAGGATCTCCTACAATGAGCAGTTCTTC. This codes for CASSYVRISYNEQFF. V gene TRBV6-5 combines with J gene TRBJ2-1; D is uncertain. The CDR3 runs 15 residues. Trimming took off 2 bases at V and 0 bases at J, with 8 bases between the two ends. The V gene's germline CDR1 is MNHEY and CDR2 SVGAGI.

This clonotype showed up just a few times. The chain's CDR3 is CASSLGDTSNQPQHF. The CDR3 DNA sequence: TGCGCCAGCAGCTTGGGGGACACTAGCAATCAGCCCCAGCATTTT. This chain uses TRBV5-1 with TRBJ1-5; tentative D call: TRBD1 (6 bases). The CDR3 consists of 15 residues. V was pared by 0 bases and J by 0 bases, with 7 bases between. The germline V gene has CDR1 SGHRS and CDR2 YFSETQ.

This clonotype showed up just a few times. The chain combines TRBV10-3 with TRBJ1-4, with a tentative D call TRBD1 (6 bases). The CDR3 runs to 13 residues. CDR1 is ENHRY, CDR2 SYGVKD, per germline. V was clipped by 11 bases and J by 8 bases, with 18 bases between them. CDR3 sequence (DNA): TGTGCCTCTAAGGGGGGGGCTGAGGAAAAACTGTTTTTT. As protein: CASKGGAEEKLFF.

This clonotype turned up a few times. The rearrangement uses TRBV5-5 and TRBJ2-1, with D tentatively TRBD2 (5 bases). The germline V gene encodes CDR1 SGHKS and CDR2 YYEKEE (reference sequence). The CDR3 is 14 amino acids. Deletions cut 5 bases from V and 6 bases from J, with 15 bases between. The CDR3 sequence is CASSRPLGVNEQFF. CDR3 coding DNA: TGTGCCAGCAGTCGGCCCCTCGGGGTCAATGAGCAGTTCTTC.

This chain joins TRBV4-1 and TRBJ1-2; perhaps TRBD1 as D (6 bases). The CDR3 covers 16 residues. V shed 4 bases and J shed 4 bases, with 19 bases lying between them. Germline CDR1 is MGHRA and CDR2 is YSYEKL. The CDR3 DNA follows: TGCGCCAGCAGCCCCCAGGCGGGGGCCAATAGCTATGGCTACACCTTC. Protein: CASSPQAGANSYGYTF.